This section outlines one TCR beta chain sequence together with its context. This entry belongs to a study of T cell responses to AZD1222 COVID-19 vaccine. The germline V gene has CDR1 SSHAT and CDR2 FNYEAQ (reference sequence). Trimming stripped 3 bases from V and 4 bases from J, with 15 bases between. This CDR3 has 16 amino acids. TCRdb's table, derived via immunoSEQ multiplex PCR, lists solely in-frame clones and lacks some. The sample contains roughly 100,000 clones, around 91% of which appear only once. This rearrangement joins TRBV7-7 to TRBJ2-2, with D tentatively TRBD2 (7 bases). The specimen comprised peripheral blood, sampled on day 0 of AZD1222 vaccination. The sequence came from an adult in good health. In DNA form, the CDR3 reads TGTGCCAGCAGCTTGGGGAGGGGGGCCGGCACCGGGGAGCTGTTTTTT. Translation gives CASSLGRGAGTGELFF.